This TCR beta chain was retrieved from a study of response to subunit inactivated influenza vaccine. Trimming at V came to 2 bases and at J to 2 bases, leaving 2 bases not matched to a gene. The CDR3 has 15 amino acids. Germline V gene lookup returns CDR1 SGHAT and CDR2 FQNNGV. TCRdb ran MiXCR on the RT-PCR reads and lists one entry per CDR3 protein. The data show 650,000 to 850,000 distinct CDR3 sequences, approximately 15% seen once. Concerning this clonotype: What it binds is unknown.

Study findings and constraints: Each seasonal influenza vaccination recruits few new T cells, the authors suggested.

V is TRBV11-2 and J is TRBJ2-5; 10 nucleotides match TRBD2. This sample comprised PBMCs from blood, obtained less than 15 days before vaccination. The TCR was taken from a man aged 50-59 years who received an inactivated influenza vaccine. The CDR3 sequence is CASSLQAGGQETQYF. The CDR3, as DNA: TGTGCCAGCAGCTTACAAGCGGGAGGGCAAGAGACCCAGTACTTC.